This section outlines one T cell receptor (beta chain) sequence together with its context. This clonotype was seen only a few times. What antigen it recognizes has not been identified. No much larger clone exists at a distance of one base, and base qualities are not known. Library preparation used 5' RACE. For sequencing, an Illumina HiSeq 2000 was employed. A universal primer binding site was introduced by template switching, and a unique molecular identifier was present in the final cDNA, enabling accurate counting of TCR cDNA molecules. Specific primers in the conserved constant-segment region were used to synthesize first-strand cDNA for TCR alpha and beta chains. To control for contamination, every cDNA library was double barcoded, receiving both a SMART-Mk sample barcode and Illumina barcodes. Two successive PCR steps introduced TruSeq adapter sequences along with Illumina sample barcodes. TCR alpha and beta cDNA libraries were sequenced on the Illumina HiSeq platform with custom primers. As for the original processing: Unique molecular identifiers were extracted from raw reads with MiGEC, and CDR3 positions were determined with MiXCR. For each individual, recombination models were inferred using an EM algorithm with the repgenHMM and IGoR tools. Shared clonotype analysis was performed with the tcR package in R, normalizing sharing by the product of cloneset sizes. Out-of-frame nonproductive sequences were analyzed to study raw recombination free of thymic and clonal selection effects. TCRdb reworked the public reads: Q25 trimming with fastp, MiXCR clone assembly, productive beta chains retained. All rows with the same CDR3 protein become a single entry with the most common DNA and genes. TCRdb, rather than the study authors, made the V and J calls. This sample holds about 810,000 distinct CDR3 sequences; approximately 13% were observed only once. The ten largest clones take up around 1.5% of the sample.

All donors were healthy Caucasians. The twin cohort comprised three pairs of female monozygotic twins, all aged roughly 18 to 29 years. Peripheral blood mononuclear cells were the source from which RNA for the TCR libraries was isolated. The data were obtained in a study of identical twins (dated by TCRdb to the mid-2010s). Regarding the complete study: To test whether fetal clonotypes persist, the study used deep sequencing on TCR alpha and beta repertoires from monozygotic twins, unrelated adults of various ages, and cord blood. To rule out contamination, the twin experiments were replicated at different times with different library preparation protocols. Here is what the overall study found, with its caveats: In monozygotic twins, out-of-frame TCR alpha sharing was systematically underestimated by recombination models, although the models agreed with sharing between unrelated individuals. A weaker excess of twin sharing was found in beta out-of-frame sequences because the signal-to-noise ratio was lowered by fewer shared sequences. Zero-insertion analyses could be partly confounded by invariant T cells such as MAIT and iNKT, although diverse VJ usage argued against such confounding for most clonotypes. Compared with coincidental sharing between unrelated individuals, an excess of low generation-probability sequences was observed among out-of-frame TCR alpha sequences shared between twins. Abundant cord blood beta clonotypes carried fewer insertions; young adult naive repertoires showed a weaker similar trend, while memory repertoires showed none. Because the same donors could not be followed over many years, the conclusions relied on cross-sectional statistical analysis.

This sample also belongs to another study, concerning yellow fever vaccine responses in identical twins. The second study, in turn, reports: According to the authors, the vaccine-induced T cell response in identical twins seemed to be partly convergent and partly specific to each individual. Focusing on identical twins, the study followed the T cell clones that responded to the vaccine, and did so with precision.

The TCR originated in a woman younger than 35 in good health. The sequencing input was PBMCs.

The CDR3 loop reads CASSATPGLETQYF. The DNA sequence reads TGTGCCAGCAGCGCCACCCCGGGGCTAGAGACCCAGTACTTC. The chain couples TRBV9 to TRBJ2-5; the D gene could be TRBD1 or TRBD2, each one agreeing over 5 bases. Spanning cysteine to phenylalanine, the CDR3 consists of 14 amino acids. Only the CDR3 part of the read is kept: 42 bases, read in frame from the first base. V drops 3 bases and J drops 4 bases, leaving 13 bases in between. The germline V gene yields SGDLS for CDR1 and YYNGEE for CDR2.